A single sample gave rise to the 21 T cell receptor beta chains below, sequenced in a study of cytomegalovirus exposure and HLA in healthy donors. The PCR contained 60 Vbeta and 13 Jbeta primers. Sequencing used immunoSEQ multiplex PCR; TCRdb keeps in-frame clones, though not all of them. The sample comprises about 180,000 clones, around 74% of which are singletons, and 2.9% rests with the top ten. The sequenced sample consisted of PBMCs. These receptor sequences come from a male donor in good health and CMV-seronegative.

This clone was observed a handful of times. The rearrangement joins TRBV6-5 to TRBJ1-2; D uncertain. Trimming left V 2 bases short and J 8 bases short, with 15 bases between. Germline CDR1 and CDR2: MNHEY and SVGAGI. The CDR3 runs 14 residues. The CDR3 is CASSYSRLPPGYTF. CDR3 sequence (DNA): TGTGCCAGCAGTTACAGCAGGCTCCCACCGGGCTACACCTTC.

In DNA form, the CDR3 reads TGTGCCAGCAGTTCGACGGGGACAGGGATTACGGCTGAAGCTTTCTTT. Translation gives CASSSTGTGITAEAFF. This chain connects TRBV28 to TRBJ1-1; 9 positions match TRBD1. Germline V gene data show CDR1 as MDHEN and CDR2 as SYDVKM. J was trimmed by 6 bases and V by 4 bases; bases with no gene match: 12. CDR3 length equals 16 residues.

CDR3 amino acids: CASSLKRDLYNEQFF. The CDR3 region has the DNA TGCGCCAGCAGCCTAAAGCGGGATCTCTACAATGAGCAGTTCTTC. This chain joins TRBV4-1 and TRBJ2-1; 7 positions match TRBD2. The CDR3 has 15 residues. CDR1 is MGHRA, CDR2 YSYEKL, per germline. With 4 bases clipped from V and 3 bases from J, the junction kept 6 bases outside the gene matches.

This chain uses TRBV29-1 with TRBJ1-3; 10 bases fit TRBD1. V was clipped by 6 bases and J by 0 bases; unmatched bases: 8. The CDR3 is 16 residues long. The germline V gene has CDR1 SQVTM and CDR2 ANQGSEA. CDR3 sequence (DNA): TGCAGCGTGGCCGGGACAGGGGATACCTCTGGAAACACCATATATTTT. It encodes CSVAGTGDTSGNTIYF.

This chain joins TRBV7-6 and TRBJ2-1; the D gene is possibly TRBD1 (6 bases). CDR3 length: 15 amino acids. CDR1 and CDR2 (germline): SGHVS, FNYEAQ. The V and J ends lost 5 bases and 0 bases respectively, with 11 bases between them. The CDR3 DNA sequence: TGTGCCAGCAGCCGGGACATGAGCTCCTACAATGAGCAGTTCTTC. Translation gives CASSRDMSSYNEQFF.

In this sample, this clone turned up once. The chain uses TRBV7-9 and TRBJ1-2; D is undetermined. This CDR3 has 13 residues. The germline V gene has CDR1 SEHNR and CDR2 FQNEAQ (reference sequence). V was cut by 0 bases and J by 8 bases, with 10 bases left in between. The CDR3 nucleotides read TGTGCCAGCAGCTTAGCCCAGAGCAGGGGCTACACCTTC. Amino acids: CASSLAQSRGYTF.

The V gene is TRBV19, the J gene TRBJ1-5; 9 positions match TRBD1. V lost 3 bases to trimming and J lost 2 bases; unmatched junction nucleotides: 2. Per the germline V gene, CDR1 is LNHDA and CDR2 is SQIVND (reference sequence). The CDR3 contains 15 residues. For the CDR3, the DNA is TGTGCCAGTAGTATCACAGGGGGCGGCAATCAGCCCCAGCATTTT. Encoded protein: CASSITGGGNQPQHF.

This chain's CDR3 is CASSYAGQETQYF. As DNA, the CDR3 is TGTGCCAGCAGTTATGCGGGCCAAGAGACCCAGTACTTC. The chain employs TRBV6-5 and TRBJ2-5; the D gene is possibly TRBD2 (5 bases). V was cut by 3 bases and J by 1 base, with 6 bases left in between. Germline CDR1 and CDR2: MNHEY and SVGAGI. The CDR3 runs to 13 residues.

The chain uses TRBV6-5 and TRBJ1-1, with D perhaps TRBD1 (5 bases). Germline V gene data show CDR1 as MNHEY and CDR2 as SVGAGI. This CDR3 spans 14 amino acids. Deletions cut 6 bases from V and 3 bases from J, with 14 bases between. CDR3 DNA: TGTGCCAGCAGGAAGGGGCGTTGGGACACTGAAGCTTTCTTT. This gives the protein CASRKGRWDTEAFF.

V is TRBV11-2 and J is TRBJ1-2; D is ambiguous. CDR1 is SGHAT and CDR2 is FQNNGV in the germline V gene. This CDR3 comprises 15 residues. V lost 2 bases to trimming and J lost 4 bases, with 14 bases between them. The CDR3 DNA follows: TGTGCCAGCAGCTTATATCCGCAGGCTTTCTATGGCTACACCTTC. This codes for CASSLYPQAFYGYTF.

Notes on this clone: The sample contains more than one DNA sequence encoding this CDR3. V gene TRBV9 combines with J gene TRBJ2-1; no clear D gene. Germline V lookup: CDR1 SGDLS, CDR2 YYNGEE. This CDR3 region has 15 residues. V lost 0 bases and J lost 0, with 7 bases in between. The DNA of the CDR3 is TGTGCCAGCAGCGTAGTTGGCAGCTCCTACAATGAGCAGTTCTTC. Amino acids: CASSVVGSSYNEQFF.

The chain links TRBV6-1 to TRBJ1-1; D is uncertain. Germline assignment: CDR1 MNHNS and CDR2 SASEGT. The length of the CDR3 is 15 residues. Trimming took 2 bases from V and 9 from J, leaving 19 bases between them. CDR3 nucleotides: TGTGCCAGCAGTGAAAGGCCACCCTGGGCTGGTAAAGCTTTCTTT. The encoded protein is CASSERPPWAGKAFF.

V gene TRBV27 combines with J gene TRBJ2-7; TRBD2 agrees at 7 bases. The CDR3 is 17 amino acids. Germline V lookup: CDR1 MNHEY, CDR2 SMNVEV (reference sequence). The V segment lost 5 bases and the J segment 0 bases; nucleotides outside the gene matches: 13. The CDR3 region is CASSVSPSGSYSYEQYF. The DNA of the CDR3 is TGTGCCAGCAGTGTGTCCCCTAGCGGTTCTTACTCCTACGAGCAGTACTTC.

A note on this clone: This CDR3 is also generated by other DNA sequences in the sample. The genes are TRBV30 and TRBJ2-3, with D hard to call. The CDR3 runs 12 residues. Between the trimmed V and J ends, which lost 5 bases and 1 base, there was a span of 7 bases. CDR1 is GTSNPN and CDR2 is SVGIG in the germline V gene (reference sequence). DNA of the CDR3: TGTGCCTGGTCACGAGGCACAGATACGCAGTATTTT. Amino acid sequence: CAWSRGTDTQYF.

V gene TRBV30 combines with J gene TRBJ1-4; TRBD1 matches at 8 bases. The CDR3 covers 14 residues. Germline CDR1 GTSNPN, CDR2 SVGIG (reference sequence). J lost 7 bases, V lost 4 bases, and 8 bases had no gene match. The CDR3 sequence is CAWTGGRLVEKLFF. CDR3 DNA: TGTGCCTGGACAGGGGGCCGGTTGGTTGAAAAACTGTTTTTT.

The chain carries TRBV5-1 and TRBJ2-1; D is possibly TRBD1 (6 bases). The germline V gene encodes CDR1 SGHRS and CDR2 YFSETQ. This CDR3 spans 10 amino acids. The ends were cut back, 10 bases at V and 12 bases at J, with 14 bases in the middle. The CDR3 coding sequence is TGCGCCTCTCAGGGGCGGGCGCAGTTCTTC. Translating gives CASQGRAQFF.

CDR3 residues: CAWSVLSQETQYF. The CDR3 nucleotides read TGTGCCTGGAGTGTACTATCCCAAGAGACCCAGTACTTC. The V gene is TRBV30, the J gene TRBJ2-5; D remains ambiguous. The CDR3 is 13 amino acids. V was trimmed by 0 bases and J by 1 base, leaving 6 bases between them. Germline V gene lookup returns CDR1 GTSNPN and CDR2 SVGIG (reference sequence).

The V call is TRBV6-5, the J call TRBJ2-1, with D possibly being TRBD1 (7 bases). Germline CDR1 and CDR2: MNHEY and SVGAGI. V was trimmed by 6 bases and J by 6 bases, leaving 15 bases between them. This CDR3 has 14 residues. The CDR3 DNA follows: TGTGCCAGCAGACCTCCGCAGGGGGGCAATGAGCAGTTCTTC. Its protein product is CASRPPQGGNEQFF.

This chain links TRBV5-1 with TRBJ1-1; D might be TRBD1 (6 bases). The CDR3 has 15 amino acids. V was cut by 3 bases and J by 3 bases, with 15 bases left in between. Germline V CDR1 and CDR2: SGHRS, YFSETQ. CDR3 in amino acids: CASSSNTGPHTEAFF. In DNA, the CDR3 is TGCGCCAGCAGCTCTAACACAGGGCCCCACACTGAAGCTTTCTTT.

This clone was recorded once. The chain couples TRBV6-1 to TRBJ2-7; 7 nucleotides agree with TRBD1. CDR1 is MNHNS and CDR2 is SASEGT in the germline V gene. The CDR3 has 15 residues. After removal of 7 bases from V and 3 bases from J, the junction contained 12 bases not matched to a gene. This CDR3 reads CASMKGPGQYYEQYF. CDR3 bases: TGTGCCAGCATGAAGGGGCCGGGACAGTACTACGAGCAGTACTTC.

The V call is TRBV9, the J call TRBJ1-5; 7 nucleotides agree with TRBD1. V lost 0 bases, J lost 5 bases, and 5 bases stayed unmatched. The germline V gene has CDR1 SGDLS and CDR2 YYNGEE. The CDR3 has 15 residues. CDR3 loop: CASSVGDRAHQPQHF. The CDR3 coding sequence is TGTGCCAGCAGCGTAGGAGACAGGGCCCATCAGCCCCAGCATTTT.